This TCR beta chain appears in the sequencing data of a study of blood T cell repertoires in COVID-19. At the level of the study: From the United States, Italy and Spain came samples of acute and convalescent COVID-19.

Original processing notes: Reference gene primer amplification in the assay estimated nucleated cell counts. Sequencing was performed with immunoSEQ multiplex PCR; in TCRdb, only in-frame clones are kept and a portion is missing. Clone size and the V and J calls come from that table; the DNA yielded D and trimming. There are 100,000 to 140,000 clones in the sample; approximately 80% occur only once, and more than 4% lies in the top ten. The CDR3 consists of 11 residues. Germline CDR1 MNHEY, CDR2 SVGAGI. V was clipped by 6 bases and J by 8 bases, with 10 bases between them. This clonotype was obtained from a man between 65 and 85 years old with acute or convalescent COVID-19. Sequenced sample: peripheral blood. This chain links TRBV6-5 with TRBJ1-1; D not resolved. The CDR3: CASSGRVEAFF. As DNA, the CDR3 is TGTGCCAGCAGCGGGCGGGTCGAAGCTTTCTTT.